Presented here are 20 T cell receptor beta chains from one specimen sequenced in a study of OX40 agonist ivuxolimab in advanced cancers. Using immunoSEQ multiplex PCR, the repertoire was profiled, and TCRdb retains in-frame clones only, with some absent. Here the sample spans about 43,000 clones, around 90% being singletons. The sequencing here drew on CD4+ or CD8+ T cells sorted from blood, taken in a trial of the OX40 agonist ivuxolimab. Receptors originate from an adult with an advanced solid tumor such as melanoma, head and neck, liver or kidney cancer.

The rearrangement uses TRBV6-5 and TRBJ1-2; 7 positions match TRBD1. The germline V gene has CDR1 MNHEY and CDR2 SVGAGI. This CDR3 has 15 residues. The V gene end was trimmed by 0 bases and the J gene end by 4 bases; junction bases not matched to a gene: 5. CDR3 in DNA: TGTGCCAGCAGTTACTCTAGACAGGGCGTCTATGGCTACACCTTC. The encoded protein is CASSYSRQGVYGYTF.

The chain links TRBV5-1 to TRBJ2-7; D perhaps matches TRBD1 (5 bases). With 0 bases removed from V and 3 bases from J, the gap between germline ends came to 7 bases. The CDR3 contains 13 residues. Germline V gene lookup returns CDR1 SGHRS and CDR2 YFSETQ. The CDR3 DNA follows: TGCGCCAGCAGCTTGGGACAGAACTACGAGCAGTACTTC. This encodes CASSLGQNYEQYF.

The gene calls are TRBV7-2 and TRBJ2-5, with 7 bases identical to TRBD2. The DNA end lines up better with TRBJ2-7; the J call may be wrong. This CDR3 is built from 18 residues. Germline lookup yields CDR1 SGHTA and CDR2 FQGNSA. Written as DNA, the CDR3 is TGTGCCAGCAGCTCACTGTGGGACCAGCGGGAAGGGTCCTACGAGCAGTACTTC. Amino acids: CASSSLWDQREGSYEQYF.

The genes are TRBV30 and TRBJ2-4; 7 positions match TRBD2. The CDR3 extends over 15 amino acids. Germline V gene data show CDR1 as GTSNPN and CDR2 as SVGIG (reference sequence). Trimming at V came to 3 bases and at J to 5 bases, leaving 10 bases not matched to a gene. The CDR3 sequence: CAWSALWGGENIQYF. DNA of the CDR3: TGTGCCTGGAGCGCCTTATGGGGAGGGGAAAACATTCAGTACTTC.

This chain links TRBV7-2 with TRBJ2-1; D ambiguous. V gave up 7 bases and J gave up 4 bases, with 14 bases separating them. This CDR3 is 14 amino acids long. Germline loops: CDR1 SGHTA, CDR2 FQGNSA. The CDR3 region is CASNEAPAYNEQFF. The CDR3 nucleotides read TGTGCCAGCAACGAAGCCCCGGCATACAATGAGCAGTTCTTC.

The CDR3 is CASSYSNAFEQFF. For the CDR3, the DNA is TGTGCCAGCAGTTACTCGAACGCGTTTGAGCAGTTCTTC. The chain uses TRBV6-5 and TRBJ2-1, with no clear D. Germline V gene sequence: CDR1 MNHEY, CDR2 SVGAGI. This CDR3 has 13 residues. Between the trimmed V and J ends, which lost 0 bases and 9 bases, there was a span of 9 bases.

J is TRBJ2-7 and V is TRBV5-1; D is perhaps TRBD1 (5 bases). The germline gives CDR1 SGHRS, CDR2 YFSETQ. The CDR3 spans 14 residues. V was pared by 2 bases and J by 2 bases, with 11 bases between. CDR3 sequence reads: CASSLGLGAYEQYF. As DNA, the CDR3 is TGCGCCAGCAGCTTAGGGCTAGGGGCCTACGAGCAGTACTTC.

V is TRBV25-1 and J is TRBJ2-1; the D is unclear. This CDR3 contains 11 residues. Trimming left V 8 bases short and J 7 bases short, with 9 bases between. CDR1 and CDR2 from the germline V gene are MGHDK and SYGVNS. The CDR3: CASSFSNEQFF. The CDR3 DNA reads TGTGCCAGCTCTTTCTCGAATGAGCAGTTCTTC.

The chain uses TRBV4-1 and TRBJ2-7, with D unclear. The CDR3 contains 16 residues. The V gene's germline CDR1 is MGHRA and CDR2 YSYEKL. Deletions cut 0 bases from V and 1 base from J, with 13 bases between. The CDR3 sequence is CASSQETAAPSYEQYF. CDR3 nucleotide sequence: TGCGCCAGCAGCCAAGAAACAGCAGCCCCATCCTACGAGCAGTACTTC.

The CDR3 loop reads CASSLPSRSGDSYNEQFF. DNA for the CDR3: TGTGCCAGCAGTTTACCCTCCCGATCGGGGGATTCCTACAATGAGCAGTTCTTC. V usage is TRBV28 and J usage is TRBJ2-1; D is perhaps TRBD2 (6 bases). CDR3 length: 18 amino acids. V lost 2 bases, J lost 1 base, and 18 bases lay in between. The germline gives CDR1 MDHEN, CDR2 SYDVKM.

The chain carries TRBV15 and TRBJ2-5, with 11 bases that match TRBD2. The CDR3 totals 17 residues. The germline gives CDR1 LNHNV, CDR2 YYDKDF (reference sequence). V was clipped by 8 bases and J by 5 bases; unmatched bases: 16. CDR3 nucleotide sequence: TGTGCCACCCGATTAGCGGGGGGGCCTTTAGAAATGGAGACCCAGTACTTC. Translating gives CATRLAGGPLEMETQYF.

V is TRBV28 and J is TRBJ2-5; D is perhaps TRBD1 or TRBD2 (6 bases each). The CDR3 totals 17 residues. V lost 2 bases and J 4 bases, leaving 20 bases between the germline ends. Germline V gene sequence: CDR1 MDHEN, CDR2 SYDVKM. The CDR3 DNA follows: TGTGCCAGCAGTTTAATAGGATTCCAGGGGACTGCAGAGACCCAGTACTTC. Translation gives CASSLIGFQGTAETQYF.

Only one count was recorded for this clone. CDR3 DNA: TGCGCCAGCAGCCCCCGGACTAGCGGGAGGGAAACAGATACGCAGTATTTT. Protein: CASSPRTSGRETDTQYF. The V gene is TRBV4-1, the J gene TRBJ2-3; 15 positions match TRBD2. The CDR3 is 17 amino acids. CDR1 and CDR2 from the germline V gene are MGHRA and YSYEKL. V gave up 4 bases and J gave up 3 bases; unmatched junction bases: 5.

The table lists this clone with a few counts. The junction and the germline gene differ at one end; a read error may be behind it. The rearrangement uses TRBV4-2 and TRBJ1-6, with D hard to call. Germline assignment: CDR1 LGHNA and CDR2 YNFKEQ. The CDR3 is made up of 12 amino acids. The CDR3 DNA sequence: TGTGCCAGCAACCAAGAAAATTCACCCCTCCACTTT. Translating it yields CASNQENSPLHF.

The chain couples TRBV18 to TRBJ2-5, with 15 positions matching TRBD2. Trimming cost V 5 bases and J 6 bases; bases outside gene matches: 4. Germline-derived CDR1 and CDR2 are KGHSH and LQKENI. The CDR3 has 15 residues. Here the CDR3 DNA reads TGTGCCAGCTCAACGGGACTAGCGGGGGGACAGACCCAGTACTTC. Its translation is CASSTGLAGGQTQYF.

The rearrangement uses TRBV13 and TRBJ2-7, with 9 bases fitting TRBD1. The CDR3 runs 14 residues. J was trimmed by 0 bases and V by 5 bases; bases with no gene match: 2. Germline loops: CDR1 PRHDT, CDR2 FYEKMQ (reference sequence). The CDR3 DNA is TGTGCCAGCAGCCGGGGACAGGGCTCCTACGAGCAGTACTTC. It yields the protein CASSRGQGSYEQYF.

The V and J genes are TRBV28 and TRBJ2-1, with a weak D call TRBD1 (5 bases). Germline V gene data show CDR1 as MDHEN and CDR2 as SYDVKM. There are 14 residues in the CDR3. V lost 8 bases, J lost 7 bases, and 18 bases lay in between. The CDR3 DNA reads TGTGCCAGCCGATCTGGGGTCAAGGGGAATGAGCAGTTCTTC. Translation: CASRSGVKGNEQFF.

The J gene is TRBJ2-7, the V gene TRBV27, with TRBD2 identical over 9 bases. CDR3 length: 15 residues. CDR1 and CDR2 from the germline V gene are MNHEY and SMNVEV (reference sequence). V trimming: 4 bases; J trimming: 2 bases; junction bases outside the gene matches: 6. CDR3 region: CASSSLAGEAYEQYF. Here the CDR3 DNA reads TGTGCCAGCAGTTCATTAGCGGGGGAGGCCTACGAGCAGTACTTC.

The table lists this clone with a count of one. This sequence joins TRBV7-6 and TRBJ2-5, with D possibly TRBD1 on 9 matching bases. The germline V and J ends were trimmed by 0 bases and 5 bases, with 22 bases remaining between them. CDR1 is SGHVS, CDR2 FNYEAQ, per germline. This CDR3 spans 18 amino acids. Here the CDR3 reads CASSLAPDTGGGGETQYF. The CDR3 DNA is TGTGCCAGCAGCTTAGCCCCCGATACAGGGGGCGGGGGGGAGACCCAGTACTTC.

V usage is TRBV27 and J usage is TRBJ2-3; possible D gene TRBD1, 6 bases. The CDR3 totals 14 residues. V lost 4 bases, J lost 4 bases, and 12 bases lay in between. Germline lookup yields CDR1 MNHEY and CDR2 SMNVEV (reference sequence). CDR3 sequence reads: CASSYGDTADTQYF. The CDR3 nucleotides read TGTGCCAGCAGTTACGGGGACACGGCAGATACGCAGTATTTT.